Below are 5 T cell receptor beta chains sequenced from a single sample in a study of blood T cell repertoires in COVID-19. Clones were read by immunoSEQ multiplex PCR, and TCRdb kept only the in-frame ones, dropping some. The sample records 200,000 to 250,000 clones, about 85% being singletons. The sequenced material came from peripheral blood. The receptors come from a woman between 18 and 30 years old who had recovered from COVID-19.

The gene calls are TRBV6-5 and TRBJ2-7, with 8 bases fitting TRBD1. CDR3 length: 15 residues. V lost 7 bases to trimming and J lost 6 bases; unmatched junction nucleotides: 14. Per germline, CDR1 MNHEY and CDR2 SVGAGI. The CDR3 DNA follows: TGTGCCAGCACTTTCTCCTCCAGGGGGCCAGGCGAGCAGTACTTC. Its translation is CASTFSSRGPGEQYF.

In nucleotides, the CDR3 is TGTGCCAGCAGCCAAGATCCCGCGGGAGGGTATGAGCAGTTCTTC. Translated: CASSQDPAGGYEQFF. V is TRBV4-2 and J is TRBJ2-1; 9 nucleotides agree with TRBD2. J was trimmed by 8 bases and V by 0 bases; bases with no gene match: 5. Germline V lookup: CDR1 LGHNA, CDR2 YNFKEQ. The CDR3 covers 15 residues.

The chain has TRBV25-1 and TRBJ2-5; 8 bases fit TRBD1. The V and J ends lost 5 bases and 5 bases, in that order; junction bases with no gene match: 7. The CDR3 is 14 residues long. The V gene's germline CDR1 is MGHDK and CDR2 SYGVNS. This CDR3 is CASSFRQGRETQYF. The CDR3 bases are TGTGCCAGCAGTTTCCGACAGGGGAGGGAGACCCAGTACTTC.

The rearrangement joins TRBV19 to TRBJ1-1; TRBD1 matches 7 bases. The V gene end was trimmed by 6 bases and the J gene end by 5 bases; junction bases not matched to a gene: 6. Looked up from germline, CDR1 is LNHDA and CDR2 is SQIVND (reference sequence). CDR3 length: 13 residues. The chain's CDR3 is CASSLQGTTEAFF. The CDR3 DNA sequence: TGTGCCAGTAGCCTACAGGGGACAACTGAAGCTTTCTTT.

This chain uses TRBV19 with TRBJ2-1; TRBD2 matches at 13 bases. Germline CDR1 and CDR2: LNHDA and SQIVND (reference sequence). The CDR3 is made up of 17 amino acids. V gave up 7 bases and J gave up 6 bases; unmatched junction bases: 12. The CDR3 spells CASTMGLAGYGGNEQFF. CDR3 in DNA: TGTGCCAGTACCATGGGACTAGCGGGATATGGTGGCAATGAGCAGTTCTTC.